This TCR beta chain is from a study of blood T cells in healthy people across ages. Findings of the study overall: Getting older went along with TCR beta diversity per million T cells dropping roughly linearly.

Germline V CDR1 and CDR2: SGHTA, FQGTGA. CDR3 length: 15 residues. The authors ran a second PCR of 7 to 11 cycles using a sample-barcoded 5' primer and a J-beta primer mix. TCRdb re-derived calls from the 5' RACE reads in MiXCR, one entry per CDR3 protein. The sample holds 1.5 million to 2 million distinct CDR3 sequences; just under 50% are singletons and the top ten take around 2.1%. In its sample, this clonotype was seen once. Its cognate antigen is unknown. J is TRBJ2-7 and V is TRBV7-3; D not resolved. The J call may not be correct, given that the DNA end is closer to TRBJ2-5. The TCR originated in a woman aged 35 to 49 in good health. Input material: blood. CDR3 loop: CASSLRGSPQETQYF. The CDR3 DNA follows: TGTGCCAGCAGCTTAAGAGGCTCCCCCCAAGAGACCCAGTACTTC.